This T cell receptor beta chain is drawn from a study of blood T cell repertoires in COVID-19. Study background: COVID-19 samples collected from the United States, Italy and Spain covered acute and convalescent phases.

The data were produced by immunoSEQ multiplex PCR, yet TCRdb's version contains in-frame clones alone and is incomplete. The sample holds some 250,000 clones, approximately 83% seen once. Germline-derived CDR1 and CDR2 are SGHDN and FVKESK. This CDR3 has 18 residues. Trimming removed 0 bases from V and 0 bases from J, with 18 bases in between. The clonotype comes from a woman aged 40 to 50 with acute COVID-19. This chain uses TRBV14 with TRBJ2-7; maybe TRBD1 (6 bases). The sequenced material came from PBMCs or T cells enriched from blood (not recorded which). The CDR3 bases are TGTGCCAGCAGCCAAGATCCGGACCAGGGGATTATCTCCTACGAGCAGTACTTC. It yields the protein CASSQDPDQGIISYEQYF.